This T cell receptor beta chain came from a study of shared clonotypes between healthy human individuals. Genomic DNA of each subset was evenly split across several immunoSEQ plates. The method was immunoSEQ multiplex PCR; TCRdb's version includes in-frame clones alone and lacks a portion of them. Of approximately 500,000 clones listed, approximately 78% are singletons. The V gene lost 2 bases and the J gene lost 5 bases, with 22 bases spanning the gap. The CDR3 loop spans 17 amino acids. In germline, CDR1 is MDHEN, CDR2 SYDVKM. This sequence originates from a woman in her forties in good health. Some clones in this sample may be carry-over from other donors' samples. Material for sequencing was PBMCs. This rearrangement joins TRBV28 to TRBJ2-7, with a weak D call TRBD1 (7 bases). The CDR3 DNA reads as TGTGCCAGCAGTTTAAGGTTTGGAGGTCAGGGGGGCCACGAGCAGTACTTC. This sequence encodes CASSLRFGGQGGHEQYF.